A single sample is the source of the 21 T cell receptor beta chains below, sequenced in a study of cytomegalovirus exposure and HLA in healthy donors (dated by TCRdb to about 2017). Libraries were prepared through the immunoSEQ multiplex PCR assay. For the multiplex PCR, a mixture combining 60 forward primers for TCR Vbeta segments and 13 reverse primers for TCR Jbeta segments was used. TCRdb provides this immuneACCESS table in a form limited to in-frame rearrangements. Some clones are lacking; in checked studies, under half of them reflect an unresolved V gene, and why the rest are absent is not known. This sample's records show some 39,000 clones. The top ten clonotypes cover over 3.5% of the sample. The source material was PBMCs. The receptors were sampled from a male donor in good health and CMV-seronegative.

V gene TRBV18 combines with J gene TRBJ2-1; 8 nucleotides agree with TRBD1. The CDR3 is 15 residues long. J gave up 2 bases and V 9 bases, and 9 bases lay outside the gene matches. Germline V gene sequence: CDR1 KGHSH, CDR2 LQKENI. CDR3 coding DNA: TGTGCCAGTCCAGATTCGGGACAGGCCTACAATGAGCAGTTCTTC. It translates to CASPDSGQAYNEQFF.

The chain couples TRBV2 to TRBJ2-6; perhaps TRBD1 as D (6 bases). Trimming removed 4 bases from V and 0 bases from J, with 7 bases in between. There are 15 residues in the CDR3. Per germline, CDR1 SNHLY and CDR2 FYNNEI. Here the CDR3 reads CASSGRGSGANVLTF. The DNA for the CDR3 is TGTGCCAGCAGTGGCAGGGGCTCTGGGGCCAACGTCCTGACTTTC.

The chain joins TRBV28 to TRBJ1-1; D not certain. The CDR3 has 11 amino acids. The germline V gene has CDR1 MDHEN and CDR2 SYDVKM. Between the trimmed V and J ends, which lost 3 bases and 11 bases, there was a span of 10 bases. In nucleotides, the CDR3 is TGTGCCAGCAGTTTCCCATACGAGGCTTTCTTT. Its translation: CASSFPYEAFF.

The CDR3 DNA is TGTGCCAGCAGCGAGGGGGCCTCCTACGAGCAGTACTTC. The encoded protein is CASSEGASYEQYF. The rearrangement joins TRBV13 to TRBJ2-7, with TRBD1 identical over 7 bases. Losses at the gene ends were 5 bases for V and 0 bases for J; bases not matched to a gene: 1. In germline, CDR1 is PRHDT, CDR2 FYEKMQ (reference sequence). The CDR3 sequence is 13 residues long.

The genes are TRBV9 and TRBJ2-7, with 9 bases fitting TRBD1. CDR1 is SGDLS, CDR2 YYNGEE, per germline. V was pared by 4 bases and J by 5 bases, with 4 bases of the junction left unmatched. The CDR3 runs to 13 residues. This CDR3 is CASSPGQGNEQYF. The CDR3 region has the DNA TGTGCCAGCAGCCCGGGACAGGGTAACGAGCAGTACTTC.

The chain uses TRBV7-3 and TRBJ1-2; D call uncertain. CDR1 and CDR2 from the germline V gene are SGHTA and FQGTGA. The V end was cut by 5 bases, the J end by 6 bases, with 13 bases between. The CDR3 consists of 13 residues. CDR3 sequence (DNA): TGTGCCAGCAGCCTTTCTATCCGCGATGGCTACACCTTC. Translating it yields CASSLSIRDGYTF.

The chain has TRBV11-2 and TRBJ2-6, with D unresolved. Looked up from germline, CDR1 is SGHAT and CDR2 is FQNNGV. The V gene lost 5 bases and the J gene lost 0 bases, with 8 bases spanning the gap. The CDR3 has 15 amino acids. This chain's CDR3 is CASSPVPSGANVLTF. Written as DNA, the CDR3 is TGTGCCAGCAGCCCGGTCCCCTCTGGGGCCAACGTCCTGACTTTC.

J is TRBJ1-6 and V is TRBV27; 7 nucleotides line up with TRBD1. V lost 5 bases, J lost 9 bases, and 7 bases stayed unmatched. This CDR3 comprises 14 residues. CDR1 and CDR2 (germline): MNHEY, SMNVEV (reference sequence). In nucleotides, the CDR3 is TGTGCCAGCAGTCCCCGACAGGGTTCTTCACCCCTCCACTTT. It encodes CASSPRQGSSPLHF.

V is TRBV7-3 and J is TRBJ1-1, with a tentative D call TRBD1 (5 bases). The CDR3 has 13 amino acids. Germline V CDR1 and CDR2: SGHTA, FQGTGA. V lost 5 bases to trimming and J lost 1 base, with 8 bases between them. The DNA of the CDR3 is TGTGCCAGCAGCCGCGGACAGAACACTGAAGCTTTCTTT. Amino acids: CASSRGQNTEAFF.

The chain joins TRBV9 to TRBJ1-3; D is ambiguous. V lost 4 bases and J lost 0, with 14 bases in between. Per germline, CDR1 SGDLS and CDR2 YYNGEE. The CDR3 extends over 16 amino acids. The CDR3: CASSPGGGNSGNTIYF. The CDR3 coding sequence is TGTGCCAGCAGCCCGGGAGGAGGAAACTCTGGAAACACCATATATTTT.

The chain employs TRBV14 and TRBJ2-3; no clear D gene. The germline V and J ends were trimmed by 1 base and 3 bases, with 11 bases remaining between them. CDR1 SGHDN and CDR2 FVKESK come from the germline V gene. This CDR3 is built from 15 residues. CDR3 residues: CASSQVLSPTDTQYF. The CDR3 DNA reads TGTGCCAGCAGCCAAGTACTTTCTCCGACAGATACGCAGTATTTT.

The chain carries TRBV5-1 and TRBJ1-1; D gene ambiguous. This CDR3 contains 13 residues. V lost 1 base and J 2 bases, leaving 6 bases between the germline ends. Germline assignment: CDR1 SGHRS and CDR2 YFSETQ. The CDR3 region is CASSLNQNTEAFF. The CDR3 nucleotides read TGCGCCAGCAGCTTGAATCAAAACACTGAAGCTTTCTTT.

V gene TRBV7-2 combines with J gene TRBJ2-3; 10 nucleotides match TRBD1. V lost 5 bases to trimming and J lost 6 bases; unmatched junction nucleotides: 5. Germline assignment: CDR1 SGHTA and CDR2 FQGNSA. CDR3 size: 14 residues. The CDR3 protein is CASSPGQGRDTQYF. The CDR3 bases are TGTGCCAGCAGCCCGGGACAGGGGAGGGATACGCAGTATTTT.

The chain combines TRBV6-1 with TRBJ2-3; 8 nucleotides agree with TRBD2. The CDR3 covers 15 residues. Losses at the gene ends were 7 bases for V and 4 bases for J; bases not matched to a gene: 10. In germline, CDR1 is MNHNS, CDR2 SASEGT. The CDR3 DNA reads as TGTGCCAGCATCCGCGGGGGGCCGGGCGCAGATACGCAGTATTTT. Translating it yields CASIRGGPGADTQYF.

V usage is TRBV18 and J usage is TRBJ2-7, with TRBD1 identical over 7 bases. V shed 0 bases and J 3 bases; nucleotides not matched to a gene: 2. The CDR3 covers 14 residues. CDR1 is KGHSH, CDR2 LQKENI, per germline. The CDR3: CASSPPTGDYEQYF. The DNA of the CDR3 is TGTGCCAGCTCACCACCAACAGGGGACTACGAGCAGTACTTC.

The chain recombines TRBV14 with TRBJ2-5; D is undetermined. Germline V gene lookup returns CDR1 SGHDN and CDR2 FVKESK. CDR3 length: 14 amino acids. The V gene lost 5 bases and the J gene lost 5 bases, with 15 bases spanning the gap. The CDR3: CASSVTVQVETQYF. Written as DNA, the CDR3 is TGTGCCAGCAGCGTTACAGTTCAGGTGGAGACCCAGTACTTC.

The chain combines TRBV5-1 with TRBJ2-7, with TRBD1 matching over 8 bases. Germline V gene lookup returns CDR1 SGHRS and CDR2 YFSETQ. V lost 2 bases to trimming and J lost 2 bases; unmatched junction nucleotides: 3. The CDR3 length is 14 residues. CDR3 amino acids: CASSFTGGTYEQYF. The CDR3 bases are TGCGCCAGCAGCTTTACAGGGGGGACCTACGAGCAGTACTTC.

This chain connects TRBV7-8 to TRBJ1-5; tentatively, D is TRBD1 (5 bases). V lost 2 bases to trimming and J lost 7 bases, with 12 bases between them. CDR3 length equals 14 residues. From germline, CDR1 is SGHVS and CDR2 FQNEAQ. In DNA form, the CDR3 reads TGTGCCAGCAGCTTAAATGGGGCGCGGCAGCCCCAGCATTTT. This encodes CASSLNGARQPQHF.

The genes are TRBV12-5 and TRBJ2-7, with D possibly being TRBD2 (5 bases). V shed 6 bases and J shed 7 bases, with 16 bases lying between them. Germline-derived CDR1 and CDR2 are LGHNT and FRNRAP. The CDR3 totals 13 residues. The CDR3 DNA is TGTGCTAGTGGACTCGACTACCCCGGGGAGCAGTACTTC. Protein: CASGLDYPGEQYF.

The DNA for the CDR3 is TGTGCCAGCAGCACTCCGGGCAAGCGGGAAAAACTGTTTTTT. Translated, it gives CASSTPGKREKLFF. This chain connects TRBV7-2 to TRBJ1-4, with no clear D. This CDR3 has 14 residues. V was clipped by 5 bases and J by 8 bases, with 15 bases between them. CDR1 and CDR2 from the germline V gene are SGHTA and FQGNSA.

The chain employs TRBV20-1 and TRBJ1-2; D is ambiguous. The CDR3 consists of 11 residues. Germline CDR1 and CDR2: DFQATT and SNEGSKA (reference sequence). The CDR3 DNA is TGCAGCCAGGTCTCAAACTATGGCTACACCTTC. Translation: CSQVSNYGYTF.